This TCR beta chain stems from a study of CD8+CD57+ T cells in acquired aplastic anemia. As for the study in general: The study obtained an average of approximately 2.9 ug of DNA from sorted CD4+ and CD8+ cells.

General observations from the study: Overlap between patients and controls comprised roughly 30 CD8+ CDR3 sequences. No significant patient-versus-control difference appeared in CD8+ Simpson's diversity.

For this clonotype: Its antigen is unidentified.

According to the study, genomic DNA was the template for TCR beta VDJ and CDR3 profiling. Using its own MiXCR run on the reads, TCRdb lists one record per CDR3 protein. The table has approximately 200,000 distinct CDR3 sequences, around three fifths seen once. The source is a human donor with severe aplastic anemia or a healthy control (not recorded which). Material for sequencing was sorted CD4+, CD8+, or CD8+CD57+ T cells (not recorded which) from PBMCs.

CDR3 sequence (DNA): TGTGCCACCAGTGATACCGGGACAGGGGCGAACACTGAAGCTTTCTTT. This encodes CATSDTGTGANTEAFF. The rearrangement links TRBV24-1 to TRBJ1-1; 10 bases fit TRBD1. Trimming cost V 3 bases and J 1 base; bases outside gene matches: 4. Germline V gene data show CDR1 as KGHDR and CDR2 as SFDVKD. The CDR3 sequence is 16 residues long.